Detailed here is one TCR beta chain. The data derive from a study of blood T cell repertoires in COVID-19. Study context: Both acute and convalescent COVID-19 samples were obtained from the United States, Italy and Spain. In each case, the material was cDNA or gDNA derived from T cells, B-cell-depleted T cells, or PBMCs.

The CDR3 is made up of 12 amino acids. V was pared by 7 bases and J by 8 bases, with 2 bases of the junction left unmatched. Germline V gene data show CDR1 as LGHDT and CDR2 as YNNKEL (reference sequence). Original processing notes: Amplifying reference gene primers gave estimates of nucleated cell counts. Sequenced by immunoSEQ multiplex PCR; TCRdb stores in-frame clones only, minus some. V, J and clone size were drawn from that table, and D and trimming were deduced from the DNA. The sample gives more than 40,000 clones, 75% to 95% of which show up once; less than 6.5% is in the top ten. The receptor's source is a man aged 65 to 79 with acute or convalescent COVID-19. V is TRBV3-1 (or the pseudogene TRBV3-2) and J is TRBJ1-6; 7 bases fit TRBD1. The source material was peripheral blood. CDR3 sequence reads: CASTTGDSPLHF. Written as DNA, the CDR3 is TGTGCCAGCACCACAGGGGATTCACCCCTCCACTTT.